The entry below gives a single TCR beta chain sequence along with its context. The authors' processing: From reference gene primer amplification, estimates of nucleated cell counts were derived. Produced via immunoSEQ multiplex PCR; TCRdb's table is partial and in-frame only. V and J calls and clone size are copied from that table; D and trimming were computed from the DNA. The sample records roughly 190,000 clones, roughly 80% being singletons. This specimen belongs to a study of blood T cell repertoires in COVID-19. Everyone who took part was roughly 18 to 90 years old, and they came from fewer than 25 US areas. The CDR3 covers 18 residues. CDR1 SGDLS and CDR2 YYNGEE come from the germline V gene. Trimming took 0 bases from V and 8 from J; bases not matched to a gene: 11.

The sequence was obtained from a man aged 35 to 55 who had recovered from COVID-19. The V and J genes are TRBV9 and TRBJ1-4, with TRBD1 matching over 12 bases. Sequenced: PBMCs or T cells enriched from blood (not recorded which). The CDR3 region is CASSVGDGTGGFREKLFF. CDR3 coding DNA: TGTGCCAGCAGCGTAGGAGATGGGACAGGGGGCTTTCGGGAAAAACTGTTTTTT.